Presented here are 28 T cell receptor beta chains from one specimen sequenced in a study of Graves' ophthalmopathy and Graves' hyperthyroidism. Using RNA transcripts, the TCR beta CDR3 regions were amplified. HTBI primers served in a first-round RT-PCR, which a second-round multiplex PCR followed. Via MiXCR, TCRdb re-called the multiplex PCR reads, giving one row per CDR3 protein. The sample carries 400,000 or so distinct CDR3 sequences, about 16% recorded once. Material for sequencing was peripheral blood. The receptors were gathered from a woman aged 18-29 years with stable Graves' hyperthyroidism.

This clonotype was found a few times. The CDR3 region is CASNNIGQGVSQPQHF. DNA of the CDR3: TGCGCCAGCAATAATATAGGGCAGGGGGTGTCTCAGCCCCAGCATTTT. The V gene is TRBV4-1, the J gene TRBJ1-5; 7 bases map to TRBD1. With 7 bases clipped from V and 6 bases from J, the junction kept 15 bases outside the gene matches. CDR1 MGHRA and CDR2 YSYEKL come from the germline V gene. CDR3 size: 16 residues.

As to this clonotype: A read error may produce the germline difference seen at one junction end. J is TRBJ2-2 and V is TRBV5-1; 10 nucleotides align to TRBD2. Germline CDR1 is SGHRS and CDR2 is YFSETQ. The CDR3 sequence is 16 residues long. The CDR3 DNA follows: TGCGCCAGCAGCTTTGGCTTCCTAGCGGGGGCCGGGGAGCTGTGTTTT. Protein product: CASSFGFLAGAGELCF.

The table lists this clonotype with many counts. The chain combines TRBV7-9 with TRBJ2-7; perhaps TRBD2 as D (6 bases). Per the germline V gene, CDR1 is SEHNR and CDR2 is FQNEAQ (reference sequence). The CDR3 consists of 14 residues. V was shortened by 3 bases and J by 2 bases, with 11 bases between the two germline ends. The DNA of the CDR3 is TGTGCCAGCAGCTTGGGGCGGGGAACCTACGAGCAGTACTTC. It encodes CASSLGRGTYEQYF.

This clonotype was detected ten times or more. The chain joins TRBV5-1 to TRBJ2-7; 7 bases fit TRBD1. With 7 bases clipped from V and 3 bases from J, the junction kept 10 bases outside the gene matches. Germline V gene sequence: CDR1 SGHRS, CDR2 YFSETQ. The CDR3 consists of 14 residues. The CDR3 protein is CASSRTGSNYEQYF. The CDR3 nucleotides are TGCGCCAGCTCACGGACAGGATCAAACTACGAGCAGTACTTC.

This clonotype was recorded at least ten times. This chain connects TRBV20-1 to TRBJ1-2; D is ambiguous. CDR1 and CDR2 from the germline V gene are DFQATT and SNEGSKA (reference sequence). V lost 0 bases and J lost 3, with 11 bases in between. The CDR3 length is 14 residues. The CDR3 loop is CSARDQGPDYGYTF. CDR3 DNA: TGCAGTGCTAGAGATCAAGGACCTGACTATGGCTACACCTTC.

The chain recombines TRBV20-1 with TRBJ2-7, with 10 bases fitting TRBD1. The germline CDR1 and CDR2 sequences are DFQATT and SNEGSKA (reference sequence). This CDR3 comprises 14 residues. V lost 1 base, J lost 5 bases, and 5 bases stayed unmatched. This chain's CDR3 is CSARAGTGADEQYF. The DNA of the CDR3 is TGCAGTGCTAGAGCCGGGACAGGGGCAGACGAGCAGTACTTC.

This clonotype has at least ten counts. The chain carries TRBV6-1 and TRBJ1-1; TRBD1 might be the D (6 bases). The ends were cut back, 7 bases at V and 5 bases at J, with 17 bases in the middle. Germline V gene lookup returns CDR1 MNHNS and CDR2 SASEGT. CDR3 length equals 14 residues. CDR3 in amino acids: CASTPQGRGTEAFF. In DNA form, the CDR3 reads TGTGCCAGCACTCCCCAGGGGAGGGGGACTGAAGCTTTCTTT.

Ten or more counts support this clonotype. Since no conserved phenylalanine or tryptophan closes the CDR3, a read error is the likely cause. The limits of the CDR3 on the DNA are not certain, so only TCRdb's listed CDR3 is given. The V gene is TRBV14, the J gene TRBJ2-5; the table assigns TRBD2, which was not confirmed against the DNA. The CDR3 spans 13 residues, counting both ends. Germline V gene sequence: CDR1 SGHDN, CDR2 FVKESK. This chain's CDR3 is CASSPDLLDNPPL.

CDR3 sequence (DNA): TGTGCCAGCAGTAGTTCTGGGACCTCACCCCTCCACTTT. Protein product: CASSSSGTSPLHF. The chain has TRBV25-1 and TRBJ1-6; the D gene is possibly TRBD1 (5 bases). Trimming cost V 5 bases and J 10 bases, with 12 bases left between them. The CDR3 has 13 residues. Per the germline V gene, CDR1 is MGHDK and CDR2 is SYGVNS. Drawing the rest from reference TRBV25-1 and TRBJ1-6, the complete variable domain is EADIYQTPRYLVIGTGKKITLECSQTMGHDKMYWYQQDPGMELHLIHYSYGVNSTEKGDLSSESTVSRIRTEHFPLTLESARPSHTSQYLCASSSSGTSPLHFGNGTRLTVT.

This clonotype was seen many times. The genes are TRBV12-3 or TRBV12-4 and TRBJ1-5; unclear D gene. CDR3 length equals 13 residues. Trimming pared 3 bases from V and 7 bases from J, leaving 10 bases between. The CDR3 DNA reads TGTGCCAGCAGTTTTACCGTCCCCCAGCCCCAGCATTTT. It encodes CASSFTVPQPQHF.

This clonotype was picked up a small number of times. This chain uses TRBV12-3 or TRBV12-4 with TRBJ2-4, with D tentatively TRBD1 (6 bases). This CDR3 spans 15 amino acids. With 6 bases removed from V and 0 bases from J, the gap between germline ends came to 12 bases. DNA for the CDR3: TGTGCCAGCAGCCGCGGACAGATAGCCAAAAACATTCAGTACTTC. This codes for CASSRGQIAKNIQYF.

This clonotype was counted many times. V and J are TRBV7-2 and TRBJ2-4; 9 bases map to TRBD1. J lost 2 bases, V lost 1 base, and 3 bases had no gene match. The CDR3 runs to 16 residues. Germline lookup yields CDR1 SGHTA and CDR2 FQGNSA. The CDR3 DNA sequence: TGTGCCAGCAGCTTAGTGGACAGGGGTCCCAAAAACATTCAGTACTTC. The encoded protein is CASSLVDRGPKNIQYF.

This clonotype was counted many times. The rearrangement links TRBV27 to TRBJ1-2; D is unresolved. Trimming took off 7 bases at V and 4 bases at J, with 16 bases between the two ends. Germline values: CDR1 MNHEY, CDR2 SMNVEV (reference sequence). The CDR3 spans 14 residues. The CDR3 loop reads CASKGLGGVYGYTF. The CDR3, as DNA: TGTGCCAGCAAAGGTTTGGGCGGCGTCTATGGCTACACCTTC.

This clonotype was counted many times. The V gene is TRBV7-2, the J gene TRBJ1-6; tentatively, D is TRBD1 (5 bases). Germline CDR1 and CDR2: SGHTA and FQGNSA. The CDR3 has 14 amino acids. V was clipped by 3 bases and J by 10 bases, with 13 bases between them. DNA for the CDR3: TGTGCCAGCAGCTTCGGGCAGGGAAGCTCACCCCTCCACTTT. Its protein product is CASSFGQGSSPLHF.

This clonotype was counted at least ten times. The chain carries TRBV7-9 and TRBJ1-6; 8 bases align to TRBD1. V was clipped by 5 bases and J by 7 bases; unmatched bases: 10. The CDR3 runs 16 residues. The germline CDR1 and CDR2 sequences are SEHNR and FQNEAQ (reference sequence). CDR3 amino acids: CASSKDRGPRNSPLHF. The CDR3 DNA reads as TGTGCCAGCAGCAAAGACAGGGGCCCGAGGAATTCACCCCTCCACTTT. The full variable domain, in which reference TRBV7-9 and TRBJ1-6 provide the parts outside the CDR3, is DTGVSQNPRHKITKRGQNVTFRCDPISEHNRLYWYRQTLGQGPEFLTYFQNEAQLEKSRLLSDRFSAERPKGSFSTLEIQRTEQGDSAMYLCASSKDRGPRNSPLHFGNGTRLTVT.

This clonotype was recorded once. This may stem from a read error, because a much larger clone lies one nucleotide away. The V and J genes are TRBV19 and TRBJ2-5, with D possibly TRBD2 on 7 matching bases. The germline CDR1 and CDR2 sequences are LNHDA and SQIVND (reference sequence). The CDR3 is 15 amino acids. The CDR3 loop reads CASSISGGLQDTQYF. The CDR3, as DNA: TGTGCCAGTAGTATCTCCGGGGGGCTGCAAGATACCCAGTACTTC.

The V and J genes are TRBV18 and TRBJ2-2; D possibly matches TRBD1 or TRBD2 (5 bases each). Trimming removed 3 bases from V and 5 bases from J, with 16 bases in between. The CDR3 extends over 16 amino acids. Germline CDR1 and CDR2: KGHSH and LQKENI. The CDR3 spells CASSPLRDRETGELFF. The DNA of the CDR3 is TGTGCCAGCTCACCGCTCCGGGACCGAGAGACCGGGGAGCTGTTTTTT.

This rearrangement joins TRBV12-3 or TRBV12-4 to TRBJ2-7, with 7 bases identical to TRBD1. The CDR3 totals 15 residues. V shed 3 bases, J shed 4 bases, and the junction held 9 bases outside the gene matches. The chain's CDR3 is CASSFRGTAEYEQYF. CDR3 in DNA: TGTGCCAGCAGTTTCCGAGGGACAGCAGAATACGAGCAGTACTTC.

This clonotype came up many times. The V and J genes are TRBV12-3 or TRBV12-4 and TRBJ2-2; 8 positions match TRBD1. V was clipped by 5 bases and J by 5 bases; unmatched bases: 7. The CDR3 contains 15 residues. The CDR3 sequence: CASSDRGHRTGELFF. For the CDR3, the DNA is TGTGCCAGCAGTGACAGGGGCCACCGGACCGGGGAGCTGTTTTTT.

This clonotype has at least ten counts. The chain's CDR3 is CASSYRATNEKLFF. CDR3 bases: TGTGCCAGCAGTTACAGGGCAACTAATGAAAAACTGTTTTTT. The chain uses TRBV6-5 and TRBJ1-4; D unclear. The V end lost 2 bases, the J end lost 0 bases, and 4 bases lay between the germline ends. Germline V gives CDR1 MNHEY, CDR2 SVGAGI. This CDR3 is built from 14 residues.

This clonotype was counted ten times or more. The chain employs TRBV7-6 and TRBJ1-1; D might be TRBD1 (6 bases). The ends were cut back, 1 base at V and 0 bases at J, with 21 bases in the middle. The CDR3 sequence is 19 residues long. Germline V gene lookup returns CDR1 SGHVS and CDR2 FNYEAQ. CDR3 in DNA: TGTGCCAGCAGCTTAGGAAGCACAGGTGGCAGGGGAGTGAACACTGAAGCTTTCTTT. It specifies CASSLGSTGGRGVNTEAFF.

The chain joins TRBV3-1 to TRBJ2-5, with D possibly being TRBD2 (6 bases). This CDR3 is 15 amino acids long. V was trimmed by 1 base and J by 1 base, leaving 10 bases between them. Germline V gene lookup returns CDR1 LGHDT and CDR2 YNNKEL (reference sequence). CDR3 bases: TGTGCCAGCAGCCAAGCTGGGGGGTCCCAAGAGACCCAGTACTTC. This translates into CASSQAGGSQETQYF.

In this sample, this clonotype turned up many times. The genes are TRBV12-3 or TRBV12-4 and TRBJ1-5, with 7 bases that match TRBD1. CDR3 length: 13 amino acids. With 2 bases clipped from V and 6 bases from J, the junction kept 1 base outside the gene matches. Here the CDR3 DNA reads TGTGCCAGCAGTTTAAGGGGGCGTCAGCCCCAGCATTTT. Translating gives CASSLRGRQPQHF.

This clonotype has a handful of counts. The CDR3 here is CASSQDQRLPPGTQYF. The CDR3 bases are TGTGCCAGCAGCCAAGATCAGCGACTTCCCCCGGGGACCCAGTACTTC. The chain uses TRBV3-1 and TRBJ2-5; D is unclear. This CDR3 has 16 residues. Germline V gives CDR1 LGHDT, CDR2 YNNKEL (reference sequence). Deletions cut 0 bases from V and 7 bases from J, with 18 bases between.

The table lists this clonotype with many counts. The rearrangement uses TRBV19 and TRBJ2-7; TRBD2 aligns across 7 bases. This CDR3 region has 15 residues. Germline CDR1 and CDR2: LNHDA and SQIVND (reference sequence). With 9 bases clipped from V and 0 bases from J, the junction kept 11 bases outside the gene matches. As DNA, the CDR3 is TGTGCCAGCTCGCAAGGGAGGGGATCCTCCTACGAGCAGTACTTC. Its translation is CASSQGRGSSYEQYF. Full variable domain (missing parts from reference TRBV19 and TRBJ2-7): DGGITQSPKYLFRKEGQNVTLSCEQNLNHDAMYWYRQDPGQGLRLIYYSQIVNDFQKGDIAEGYSVSREKKESFPLTVTSAQKNPTAFYLCASSQGRGSSYEQYFGPGTRLTVT.

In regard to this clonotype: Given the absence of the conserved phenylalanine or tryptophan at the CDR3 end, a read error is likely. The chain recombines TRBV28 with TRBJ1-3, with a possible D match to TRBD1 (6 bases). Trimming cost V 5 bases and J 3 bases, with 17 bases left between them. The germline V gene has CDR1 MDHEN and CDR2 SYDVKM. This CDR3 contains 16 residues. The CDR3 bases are TGTGCCAGCAGTCCGCCGGGGGCAGGGCATGGAAACACCATATATTTG. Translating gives CASSPPGAGHGNTIYL.

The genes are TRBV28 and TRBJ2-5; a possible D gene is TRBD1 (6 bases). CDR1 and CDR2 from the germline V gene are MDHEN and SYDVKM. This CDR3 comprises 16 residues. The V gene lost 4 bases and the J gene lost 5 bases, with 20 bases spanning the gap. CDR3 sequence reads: CASSWGQGARGETQYF. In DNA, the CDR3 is TGTGCCAGCAGTTGGGGACAAGGGGCGAGGGGTGAGACCCAGTACTTC.

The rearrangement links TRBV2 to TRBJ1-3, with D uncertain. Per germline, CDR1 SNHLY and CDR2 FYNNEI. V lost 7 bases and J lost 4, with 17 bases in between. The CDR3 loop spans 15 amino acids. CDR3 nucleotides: TGTGCCAGCACGCCAGCAACGGTGGCCGGAAACACCATATATTTT. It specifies CASTPATVAGNTIYF.